The source of this T cell receptor (beta chain) is a study of blood T cell repertoires in COVID-19. Turning to the study itself: Both acute and convalescent COVID-19 samples were obtained from the United States, Italy and Spain. The analysed material was cDNA or gDNA that came from T cells, B-cell-depleted T cells, or PBMCs.

The V end was cut by 6 bases, the J end by 4 bases, with 15 bases between. The CDR3 is 14 residues long. Germline CDR1 reads ENHRY; CDR2 reads SYGVKD. The table came from immunoSEQ multiplex PCR; TCRdb's copy has only in-frame clones and leaves some out. The sample carries approximately 54,000 clones, around 87% recorded once. Sequenced sample: peripheral blood. This chain links TRBV10-3 with TRBJ1-1; maybe TRBD1 (6 bases). The clonotype originates from a man aged 45 to 65 with acute or convalescent COVID-19. This CDR3 is CAISAGAPGTEAFF. The CDR3 bases are TGTGCCATCAGCGCGGGGGCCCCGGGCACTGAAGCTTTCTTT.